These 20 T cell receptor beta chains came from one sample sequenced in a study of cytomegalovirus exposure and HLA in healthy donors. The study ran its PCR with 60 Vbeta and 13 Jbeta primers. Clones were sequenced by immunoSEQ multiplex PCR, and TCRdb holds only the in-frame ones, with some missing. The sample records roughly 120,000 clones, 55% to 65% being singletons. Sequenced: PBMCs. The receptors shown here come from a middle-aged woman in good health and CMV-seropositive.

V is TRBV4-2 and J is TRBJ2-7, with TRBD1 as a possible D gene (6 bases). Germline loops: CDR1 LGHNA, CDR2 YNFKEQ. This CDR3 has 14 residues. V was pared by 3 bases and J by 0 bases, with 9 bases between. The CDR3 DNA reads as TGTGCCAGCAGCCATTCGGGACACTCCTACGAGCAGTACTTC. It codes for CASSHSGHSYEQYF.

The rearrangement uses TRBV4-1 and TRBJ2-1, with 10 bases aligning to TRBD2. This CDR3 has 18 amino acids. Trimming took 1 base from V and 5 from J; bases not matched to a gene: 11. The germline gives CDR1 MGHRA, CDR2 YSYEKL. DNA for the CDR3: TGCGCCAGCAGCCAAGTAAACCTGGGACTAGCGATTGACAATGAGCAGTTCTTC. This translates into CASSQVNLGLAIDNEQFF.

This chain connects TRBV10-3 to TRBJ2-5, with 12 bases lining up with TRBD2. This CDR3 has 16 amino acids. In germline, CDR1 is ENHRY, CDR2 SYGVKD. Unmatched junction bases numbered 6, after V lost 4 bases and J lost 3 bases. The CDR3 here is CAISASWTSGEETQYF. The DNA of the CDR3 is TGTGCCATCAGTGCATCATGGACTAGCGGGGAAGAGACCCAGTACTTC.

V is TRBV12-5 and J is TRBJ1-2; the D is unclear. V was shortened by 6 bases and J by 5 bases, with 10 bases between the two germline ends. This CDR3 is 12 amino acids long. Germline CDR1 reads LGHNT; CDR2 reads FRNRAP. The CDR3 loop reads CASGPGWYGYTF. The CDR3 region has the DNA TGTGCTAGTGGACCTGGCTGGTATGGCTACACCTTC.

The chain carries TRBV7-8 and TRBJ2-7, with 10 bases fitting TRBD1. Germline-derived CDR1 and CDR2 are SGHVS and FQNEAQ. CDR3 length: 15 residues. After removal of 5 bases from V and 3 bases from J, the junction contained 7 bases not matched to a gene. This CDR3 reads CASSRPGQGFYEQYF. The CDR3 nucleotides read TGTGCCAGCAGCCGGCCGGGACAGGGGTTCTACGAGCAGTACTTC.

The chain has TRBV10-3 and TRBJ1-1, with D possibly TRBD1 on 5 matching bases. Germline V gene sequence: CDR1 ENHRY, CDR2 SYGVKD. There are 14 residues in the CDR3. Trimming took off 4 bases at V and 0 bases at J, with 9 bases between the two ends. The CDR3 DNA reads as TGTGCCATCAGTGGGGGGGTGGTGAACACTGAAGCTTTCTTT. As protein: CAISGGVVNTEAFF.

The chain recombines TRBV11-2 with TRBJ2-1, with 9 bases lining up with TRBD2. The germline CDR1 and CDR2 sequences are SGHAT and FQNNGV. V was pared by 5 bases and J by 0 bases, with 2 bases of the junction left unmatched. This CDR3 spans 15 amino acids. This chain's CDR3 is CASSLSGSSYNEQFF. The CDR3 bases are TGTGCCAGCAGCCTTAGCGGGAGCTCCTACAATGAGCAGTTCTTC.

This clone was picked up one time. The genes are TRBV13 and TRBJ2-3; tentative D call: TRBD2 (6 bases). This CDR3 has 14 amino acids. Germline V gene sequence: CDR1 PRHDT, CDR2 FYEKMQ (reference sequence). Trimming removed 6 bases from V and 1 base from J, with 11 bases in between. DNA of the CDR3: TGTGCCAGCAGGTTCGGCGGGGGCACAGATACGCAGTATTTT. As protein: CASRFGGGTDTQYF.

This clone appeared once. The chain joins TRBV9 to TRBJ2-7, with 9 bases matching TRBD1. The J segment lost 6 bases and the V segment lost 0 bases, leaving 10 bases of the junction unmatched. This CDR3 is 16 amino acids long. From germline, CDR1 is SGDLS and CDR2 YYNGEE. CDR3 loop: CASSVGSGTGLLEQYF. The CDR3 DNA is TGTGCCAGCAGCGTAGGTAGTGGGACAGGGCTGCTCGAGCAGTACTTC.

CDR3 amino acids: CASSQGGSGRIGNEQFF. DNA of the CDR3: TGCGCCAGCAGCCAGGGGGGTAGCGGGAGGATTGGCAATGAGCAGTTCTTC. This rearrangement joins TRBV4-3 to TRBJ2-1; 10 bases fit TRBD2. The ends lost 3 bases at V and 6 bases at J; junction bases unmatched: 11. Germline V gene sequence: CDR1 LGHNA, CDR2 YSLEER. This CDR3 is built from 17 residues.

The J gene is TRBJ2-7, the V gene TRBV14; tentatively, D is TRBD1 (5 bases). Germline V gene sequence: CDR1 SGHDN, CDR2 FVKESK. With 1 base removed from V and 7 bases from J, the gap between germline ends came to 11 bases. This CDR3 comprises 13 residues. The CDR3 sequence is CASSQGQLMEQYF. Here the CDR3 DNA reads TGTGCCAGCAGCCAAGGACAGCTAATGGAGCAGTACTTC.

This rearrangement joins TRBV2 to TRBJ1-5, with 8 bases identical to TRBD1. V lost 5 bases to trimming and J lost 1 base; unmatched junction nucleotides: 7. Germline values: CDR1 SNHLY, CDR2 FYNNEI. The CDR3 loop spans 16 amino acids. The DNA of the CDR3 is TGTGCCAGCAGTAGATCACAGGGGGAGAGCAATCAGCCCCAGCATTTT. It encodes CASSRSQGESNQPQHF. The entire variable domain, with the rest obtained from reference TRBV2 and TRBJ1-5, is as follows: EPEVTQTPSHQVTQMGQEVILRCVPISNHLYFYWYRQILGQKVEFLVSFYNNEISEKSEIFDDQFSVERPDGSNFTLKIRSTKLEDSAMYFCASSRSQGESNQPQHFGDGTRLSIL.

The chain combines TRBV6-5 with TRBJ2-7; D possibly corresponds to TRBD2 (7 bases). The ends were cut back, 5 bases at V and 6 bases at J, with 17 bases in the middle. CDR3 length: 14 residues. Germline-derived CDR1 and CDR2 are MNHEY and SVGAGI. CDR3 protein: CASSPRGGSGEQYF. The CDR3 nucleotides read TGTGCCAGCAGTCCGAGGGGGGGTTCGGGCGAGCAGTACTTC.

This chain connects TRBV6-5 to TRBJ2-6; D call uncertain. V lost 1 base and J 9 bases, leaving 7 bases between the germline ends. Germline loops: CDR1 MNHEY, CDR2 SVGAGI. This CDR3 is 13 amino acids long. CDR3 sequence reads: CASSYYGDNVLTF. In nucleotides, the CDR3 is TGTGCCAGCAGTTACTACGGAGACAACGTCCTGACTTTC.

Comments on this clone: This CDR3 is also generated by other DNA sequences in the sample. In DNA form, the CDR3 reads TGTGCCAGCAGTTACTTGGGGAGTGAAATCACTGAAGCTTTCTTT. It encodes CASSYLGSEITEAFF. J is TRBJ1-1 and V is TRBV6-5; D is ambiguous. This CDR3 region has 15 residues. The V gene's germline CDR1 is MNHEY and CDR2 SVGAGI. Trimming left V 1 base short and J 4 bases short, with 13 bases between.

This clone was picked up a small number of times. The rearrangement links TRBV11-2 to TRBJ1-2; no clear D gene. Trimming took off 0 bases at V and 4 bases at J, with 9 bases between the two ends. The CDR3 length is 14 residues. Per the germline V gene, CDR1 is SGHAT and CDR2 is FQNNGV. For the CDR3, the DNA is TGTGCCAGCAGCTTAGATGTAGGGAGCTATGGCTACACCTTC. Translated, it gives CASSLDVGSYGYTF.

This rearrangement joins TRBV2 to TRBJ2-4, with D possibly being TRBD2 (5 bases). Looked up from germline, CDR1 is SNHLY and CDR2 is FYNNEI. There are 17 residues in the CDR3. Trimming left V 1 base short and J 3 bases short, with 16 bases between. The CDR3 region is CASSEVWSDRDKNIQYF. CDR3 nucleotide sequence: TGTGCCAGCAGTGAAGTTTGGTCGGATCGGGACAAAAACATTCAGTACTTC.

This clone appeared once. The rearrangement joins TRBV27 to TRBJ1-2, with 9 bases lining up with TRBD1. CDR3 size: 14 residues. Per the germline V gene, CDR1 is MNHEY and CDR2 is SMNVEV (reference sequence). V lost 3 bases, J lost 5 bases, and 4 bases stayed unmatched. The CDR3 DNA is TGTGCCAGCAGTTTTAGGGGACAGGGATATGGCTACACCTTC. As protein: CASSFRGQGYGYTF.

The chain has TRBV6-6 and TRBJ2-7; TRBD2 matches 7 bases. After removal of 6 bases from V and 1 base from J, the junction contained 3 bases not matched to a gene. The CDR3 contains 13 residues. Germline assignment: CDR1 MNHNY and CDR2 SVGAGI (reference sequence). The CDR3 loop reads CASSQGLSYEQYF. The CDR3, as DNA: TGTGCCAGCAGCCAGGGACTATCCTACGAGCAGTACTTC.

The rearrangement uses TRBV25-1 and TRBJ2-2; D is possibly TRBD1 (6 bases). The CDR3 is made up of 17 amino acids. V shed 4 bases and J shed 3 bases, with 18 bases lying between them. Germline V gives CDR1 MGHDK, CDR2 SYGVNS. The CDR3 here is CASSGDRDTRYTGELFF. The CDR3 coding sequence is TGTGCCAGCAGTGGCGACCGGGACACCCGGTACACCGGGGAGCTGTTTTTT. The full variable domain, rest sourced from reference TRBV25-1 and TRBJ2-2, is EADIYQTPRYLVIGTGKKITLECSQTMGHDKMYWYQQDPGMELHLIHYSYGVNSTEKGDLSSESTVSRIRTEHFPLTLESARPSHTSQYLCASSGDRDTRYTGELFFGEGSRLTVL.